The 24 T cell receptor beta chains reported below all come from one sample, sequenced in a study of blood T cell repertoires in COVID-19. Some clones are missing from TCRdb's copy, which holds only in-frame ones; the method was immunoSEQ multiplex PCR. The table has 210,000 or so clones, 80% to 90% seen once. Sequencing used PBMCs or T cells enriched from blood (not recorded which). Every receptor here comes from a woman aged 45-65 years in a cohort exposed to, infected with or recovered from COVID-19 (not recorded which).

The chain employs TRBV7-2 and TRBJ2-1, with 14 bases matching TRBD2. After removal of 0 bases from V and 4 bases from J, the junction contained 2 bases not matched to a gene. Germline-derived CDR1 and CDR2 are SGHTA and FQGNSA. The CDR3 totals 17 residues. The CDR3 region has the DNA TGTGCCAGCAGCTTAGCGGGGACTAGCGGGAGTTACAATGAGCAGTTCTTC. It codes for CASSLAGTSGSYNEQFF. The full variable domain, completed using reference TRBV7-2 and TRBJ2-1, is GAGVSQSPSNKVTEKGKDVELRCDPISGHTALYWYRQSLGQGLEFLIYFQGNSAPDKSGLPSDRFSAERTGGSVSTLTIQRTQQEDSAVYLCASSLAGTSGSYNEQFFGPGTRLTVL.

The chain has TRBV7-2 and TRBJ1-1; D is perhaps TRBD1 (5 bases). This CDR3 spans 15 amino acids. The V end lost 2 bases, the J end lost 2 bases, and 12 bases lay between the germline ends. Germline CDR1 reads SGHTA; CDR2 reads FQGNSA. The CDR3 coding sequence is TGTGCCAGCAGCTTACGACCGACAGTAAACACTGAAGCTTTCTTT. Its translation is CASSLRPTVNTEAFF.

The count of this clone is one. In the same sample, other DNA sequences code for this CDR3. The chain's CDR3 is CASSLDRGSYNEQFF. Written as DNA, the CDR3 is TGTGCCAGCAGTTTGGACAGGGGCTCCTACAATGAGCAGTTCTTC. The V gene is TRBV7-3, the J gene TRBJ2-1; TRBD1 matches at 9 bases. CDR1 is SGHTA and CDR2 is FQGTGA in the germline V gene. CDR3 size: 15 residues. The trim removed 6 bases at V and 0 bases at J, leaving 3 bases unmatched.

This clone was observed a single time. The V and J genes are TRBV27 and TRBJ2-2; D is ambiguous. The CDR3 has 17 amino acids. CDR1 is MNHEY, CDR2 SMNVEV, per germline (reference sequence). Trimming pared 8 bases from V and 4 bases from J, leaving 23 bases between. CDR3 bases: TGTGCCAGCTCCCTTTCGTTGAGCTCGAGTTCCACCGGGGAGCTGTTTTTT. Residues: CASSLSLSSSSTGELFF.

The V and J genes are TRBV5-8 and TRBJ2-7, with 7 bases matching TRBD1. V dropped 2 bases and J dropped 4; count of bases not matched to a gene: 6. Germline assignment: CDR1 SGHTS and CDR2 YDEGEE. The length of the CDR3 is 14 residues. CDR3 sequence (DNA): TGTGCCAGCAGCTTCGACAGGGCGATGTACGAGCAGTACTTC. This codes for CASSFDRAMYEQYF.

This clone was picked up one time. This sequence joins TRBV19 and TRBJ1-1; TRBD1 aligns across 8 bases. V was clipped by 1 base and J by 7 bases; unmatched bases: 2. From germline, CDR1 is LNHDA and CDR2 SQIVND (reference sequence). The CDR3 has 13 residues. CDR3 nucleotide sequence: TGTGCCAGTAGTATAGGGACAGGGAGTGAAGCTTTCTTT. Its translation is CASSIGTGSEAFF. Filled out from reference TRBV19 and TRBJ1-1, the complete variable domain reads DGGITQSPKYLFRKEGQNVTLSCEQNLNHDAMYWYRQDPGQGLRLIYYSQIVNDFQKGDIAEGYSVSREKKESFPLTVTSAQKNPTAFYLCASSIGTGSEAFFGQGTRLTVV.

The chain carries TRBV6-5 and TRBJ2-2; no definite D call. The CDR3 covers 11 residues. Between the trimmed V and J ends, which lost 6 bases and 5 bases, there was a span of 4 bases. The V gene's germline CDR1 is MNHEY and CDR2 SVGAGI. In DNA, the CDR3 is TGTGCCAGCAGAGAGACCGGGGAGCTGTTTTTT. It yields the protein CASRETGELFF.

J is TRBJ2-5 and V is TRBV7-2, with TRBD2 identical over 7 bases. V was pared by 1 base and J by 1 base, with 3 bases of the junction left unmatched. The CDR3 contains 15 residues. Germline CDR1 and CDR2: SGHTA and FQGNSA. In nucleotides, the CDR3 is TGTGCCAGCAGCTTAGTCGCGGGGGTCCAAGAGACCCAGTACTTC. It specifies CASSLVAGVQETQYF.

The genes are TRBV5-8 and TRBJ2-5; D is perhaps TRBD2 (7 bases). V was trimmed by 4 bases and J by 9 bases, leaving 19 bases between them. In germline, CDR1 is SGHTS, CDR2 YDEGEE. The CDR3 covers 14 residues. The DNA of the CDR3 is TGTGCCAGCAGCGGGCGGACTCGCGGGGGCCCCCAGTACTTC. As protein: CASSGRTRGGPQYF.

The chain is built from TRBV11-2 and TRBJ1-1; maybe TRBD1 (5 bases). The CDR3 runs 13 residues. The ends were cut back, 2 bases at V and 4 bases at J, with 8 bases in the middle. Germline assignment: CDR1 SGHAT and CDR2 FQNNGV. The DNA of the CDR3 is TGTGCCAGCAGCTTATTAAGGGGCACTGAAGCTTTCTTT. Translating gives CASSLLRGTEAFF. The full variable domain, its missing parts supplied by reference TRBV11-2 and TRBJ1-1, is EAGVAQSPRYKIIEKRQSVAFWCNPISGHATLYWYQQILGQGPKLLIQFQNNGVVDDSQLPKDRFSAERLKGVDSTLKIQPAKLEDSAVYLCASSLLRGTEAFFGQGTRLTVV.

This chain uses TRBV30 with TRBJ1-3, with 8 bases aligning to TRBD1. Unmatched junction bases numbered 10, after V lost 2 bases and J lost 4 bases. CDR3 length equals 16 residues. Per the germline V gene, CDR1 is GTSNPN and CDR2 is SVGIG (reference sequence). CDR3 DNA: TGTGCCTGGAGTTTTCGAACCAGGGGGCTCGGAAACACCATATATTTT. Encoded protein: CAWSFRTRGLGNTIYF.

This chain joins TRBV7-2 and TRBJ1-1; D ambiguous. The ends were cut back, 3 bases at V and 0 bases at J, with 8 bases in the middle. This CDR3 has 14 amino acids. Germline CDR1 SGHTA, CDR2 FQGNSA. The CDR3, as DNA: TGTGCCAGCAGCTTCAGGATCATGAACACTGAAGCTTTCTTT. Its protein is CASSFRIMNTEAFF.

The chain recombines TRBV2 with TRBJ1-2; TRBD1 agrees at 7 bases. CDR1 and CDR2 (germline): SNHLY, FYNNEI. With V trimmed by 6 bases and J by 3 bases, 7 bases remained unmatched. The CDR3 runs 14 residues. The CDR3 is CASRYDRVDYGYTF. The CDR3 DNA reads TGTGCCAGCAGGTACGACAGGGTTGACTATGGCTACACCTTC. Full variable domain (missing parts from reference TRBV2 and TRBJ1-2): EPEVTQTPSHQVTQMGQEVILRCVPISNHLYFYWYRQILGQKVEFLVSFYNNEISEKSEIFDDQFSVERPDGSNFTLKIRSTKLEDSAMYFCASRYDRVDYGYTFGSGTRLTVV.

V and J are TRBV3-1 (or the pseudogene TRBV3-2) and TRBJ2-2; D call uncertain. The CDR3 has 13 residues. The V end was cut by 1 base, the J end by 6 bases, with 6 bases between. In germline, CDR1 is LGHDT, CDR2 YNNKEL (reference sequence). CDR3 region: CASSQVTAGELFF. CDR3 DNA: TGTGCCAGCAGCCAAGTCACGGCCGGGGAGCTGTTTTTT.

Points on this clone: Its ends do not fully match the called genes, so a read error is possible. The genes are TRBV7-8 and TRBJ1-5, with D maybe TRBD1 (6 bases). Germline V CDR1 and CDR2: SGHVS, FQNEAQ. The CDR3 has 17 amino acids. Here the CDR3 DNA reads TGTGCCAGCAACTTACACCCCCGGGACATTAGCAATCAGCCCCAGCATTTT. It translates to CASNLHPRDISNQPQHF.

V usage is TRBV7-2 and J usage is TRBJ1-3; D unclear. This CDR3 is 11 amino acids long. Germline loops: CDR1 SGHTA, CDR2 FQGNSA. The V end lost 5 bases, the J end lost 4 bases, and 3 bases lay between the germline ends. The CDR3 bases are TGTGCCAGCAGCCCAGGAAACACCATATATTTT. Its protein product is CASSPGNTIYF.

This clone was observed a single time. CDR3 protein: CASSPNSGNTIYF. The CDR3 DNA follows: TGTGCCAGCAGCCCTAACTCTGGAAACACCATATATTTT. This rearrangement joins TRBV3-1 (or the pseudogene TRBV3-2) to TRBJ1-3; D is unresolved. This CDR3 has 13 residues. Trimming shortened V by 4 bases and J by 0 bases, and 4 bases separated the two germline ends. CDR1 LGHDT and CDR2 YNNKEL come from the germline V gene (reference sequence).

This chain connects TRBV6-2 or TRBV6-3 to TRBJ1-1, with a tentative D call TRBD1 (6 bases). Looked up from germline, CDR1 is MNHEY and CDR2 is SVGEGT. V was cut by 5 bases and J by 1 base, with 14 bases left in between. CDR3 length: 15 amino acids. CDR3 nucleotide sequence: TGTGCCAGCAGTCCCCAGGGGCGCGGGAACACTGAAGCTTTCTTT. It encodes CASSPQGRGNTEAFF.

J is TRBJ1-1 and V is TRBV27; possibly TRBD1 for D (5 bases). The CDR3 contains 17 residues. Germline-derived CDR1 and CDR2 are MNHEY and SMNVEV (reference sequence). CDR3 amino acids: CASPHKWIPRGSTEAFF. As DNA, the CDR3 is TGTGCTTCCCCTCACAAATGGATACCCCGGGGGAGCACTGAAGCTTTCTTT.

This clone was counted a few times. This chain uses TRBV11-2 with TRBJ2-5; 10 positions agree with TRBD2. The CDR3 has 16 amino acids. V shed 5 bases, J shed 2 bases, and the junction held 8 bases outside the gene matches. CDR1 and CDR2 (germline): SGHAT, FQNNGV. As DNA, the CDR3 is TGTGCCAGCAGCCCGAGGGCAGCGGGGGGGCAAGAGACCCAGTACTTC. This gives the protein CASSPRAAGGQETQYF.

The chain has TRBV6-2 or TRBV6-3 and TRBJ2-7, with 7 bases that match TRBD1. Germline V CDR1 and CDR2: MNHEY, SVGEGT. V lost 2 bases to trimming and J lost 2 bases; unmatched junction nucleotides: 0. CDR3 length: 13 residues. This CDR3 is CASSYRGPYEQYF. CDR3 DNA sequence: TGTGCCAGCAGTTACAGGGGGCCCTACGAGCAGTACTTC.

The rearrangement links TRBV11-2 to TRBJ2-7, with 8 nucleotides matching TRBD1. The V gene end was trimmed by 3 bases and the J gene end by 0 bases; junction bases not matched to a gene: 1. Looked up from germline, CDR1 is SGHAT and CDR2 is FQNNGV. CDR3 length equals 14 residues. CDR3 DNA: TGTGCCAGCAGCTTTGGGACAGGCTCCTACGAGCAGTACTTC. It codes for CASSFGTGSYEQYF.

The chain employs TRBV28 and TRBJ2-5, with TRBD2 matching 11 bases. The CDR3 covers 15 residues. The germline CDR1 and CDR2 sequences are MDHEN and SYDVKM. The V and J ends lost 5 bases and 5 bases, in that order; junction bases with no gene match: 7. CDR3 protein: CASSVSGGAGETQYF. For the CDR3, the DNA is TGTGCCAGCAGTGTTAGCGGGGGGGCGGGCGAGACCCAGTACTTC.

V is TRBV7-9 and J is TRBJ2-3; unclear D gene. The CDR3 is 14 amino acids. V gave up 4 bases and J gave up 5 bases, with 13 bases separating them. CDR1 is SEHNR, CDR2 FQNEAQ, per germline (reference sequence). This chain's CDR3 is CASSSSSNQDTQYF. CDR3 nucleotide sequence: TGTGCCAGCAGCTCCTCTAGTAACCAAGATACGCAGTATTTT. The full variable domain, its missing parts supplied by reference TRBV7-9 and TRBJ2-3, is DTGVSQNPRHKITKRGQNVTFRCDPISEHNRLYWYRQTLGQGPEFLTYFQNEAQLEKSRLLSDRFSAERPKGSFSTLEIQRTEQGDSAMYLCASSSSSNQDTQYFGPGTRLTVL.